Listed here is a single T cell receptor (beta chain). Its antigen is as yet unknown. The germline V and J ends were trimmed by 1 base and 0 bases, with 8 bases remaining between them. CDR3 size: 15 residues. Germline V gives CDR1 SGHNT, CDR2 YENEEA. This sample is drawn from a study of T cell responses to AZD1222 COVID-19 vaccine. Whole-study results and caveats: Spike-specific TCR breadth and depth rose after two AZD1222 doses. Clonal diversity was possibly underestimated; the donors were predominantly white British and more often female.

Here immunoSEQ multiplex PCR was the method, and the copy in TCRdb shows in-frame clones only, minus some. Here the sample spans 100,000 or so clones, approximately 90% being singletons. Sequences were derived from peripheral blood, sampled on day 0 of AZD1222 vaccination. This clonotype originated in an adult in good health. The chain has TRBV11-3 and TRBJ2-3; D is uncertain. The chain's CDR3 is CASSLGVTSTDTQYF. Written as DNA, the CDR3 is TGTGCCAGCAGCTTAGGGGTGACTAGCACAGATACGCAGTATTTT.